Each of the 13 T cell receptor beta chains below was sequenced from the same sample in a study of blood T cell repertoires in COVID-19 (dated by TCRdb to the early 2020s). Libraries were built with the immunoSEQ multiplex PCR assay. In its TCRdb copy, this immuneACCESS table keeps in-frame sequences only and misses some clones. Where compared with another copy, unresolved V genes explain less than half of these, and the others have no known cause. Across this sample there are fewer than 350,000 clones, with about 83% seen only once. In total, the top ten clones hold under 7% of the sample. Specimen: PBMCs or T cells enriched from blood (not recorded which). These TCRs come from a woman aged 40 to 50 who had recovered from COVID-19.

The V call is TRBV10-2, the J call TRBJ2-5; D not certain. V shed 5 bases and J shed 3 bases, with 4 bases lying between them. The CDR3 extends over 11 amino acids. CDR1 and CDR2 from the germline V gene are WSHSY and SAAADI. The chain's CDR3 is CASSLEETQYF. The CDR3 DNA reads TGCGCCAGCAGTTTAGAAGAGACCCAGTACTTC.

The chain joins TRBV7-9 to TRBJ1-5; D might be TRBD1 (5 bases). Per the germline V gene, CDR1 is SEHNR and CDR2 is FQNEAQ (reference sequence). V was trimmed by 5 bases and J by 7 bases, leaving 12 bases between them. The CDR3 has 13 residues. CDR3 amino acids: CASSPRGGQPQHF. The DNA for the CDR3 is TGTGCCAGCAGCCCCCGGGGGGGGCAGCCCCAGCATTTT.

The genes are TRBV19 and TRBJ2-3; D is possibly TRBD1 (6 bases). This CDR3 is built from 14 residues. Germline CDR1 and CDR2: LNHDA and SQIVND (reference sequence). V was clipped by 7 bases and J by 0 bases, with 11 bases between them. The DNA for the CDR3 is TGTGCCAGTAAGAGGCAGGGGAGCACAGATACGCAGTATTTT. It is translated as CASKRQGSTDTQYF.

The chain has TRBV2 and TRBJ2-5; maybe TRBD1 (6 bases). The germline V gene has CDR1 SNHLY and CDR2 FYNNEI. V lost 6 bases and J lost 1, with 12 bases in between. CDR3 length equals 14 residues. The DNA of the CDR3 is TGTGCCAGCAGGATTAGGACAGTCCAAGAGACCCAGTACTTC. This encodes CASRIRTVQETQYF.

The chain is built from TRBV19 and TRBJ2-3; 10 bases line up with TRBD2. The germline CDR1 and CDR2 sequences are LNHDA and SQIVND (reference sequence). The CDR3 is 17 amino acids. V was pared by 0 bases and J by 3 bases, with 6 bases of the junction left unmatched. The CDR3 nucleotides read TGTGCCAGTAGTATAGATCCTAGCGGGAGCGGGACAGATACGCAGTATTTT. Amino acids: CASSIDPSGSGTDTQYF.

The gene calls are TRBV28 and TRBJ1-2, with D possibly matching TRBD1 (6 bases). The CDR3 is 15 amino acids. Germline loops: CDR1 MDHEN, CDR2 SYDVKM. The V end was cut by 6 bases, the J end by 2 bases, with 16 bases between. The CDR3 region has the DNA TGTGCCAGCAGCCTCGGGGGGGGCCGAAACTATGGCTACACCTTC. Protein sequence: CASSLGGGRNYGYTF.

This chain joins TRBV28 and TRBJ2-2; TRBD2 is a possible D gene (5 bases). This CDR3 is 17 amino acids long. The ends were cut back, 4 bases at V and 6 bases at J, with 21 bases in the middle. From germline, CDR1 is MDHEN and CDR2 SYDVKM. The CDR3 DNA reads as TGTGCCAGCAGTTCGAGTCCGGGGATCCCGAGGGCCGGGGAGCTGTTTTTT. Residues: CASSSSPGIPRAGELFF.

This chain joins TRBV6-2 or TRBV6-3 and TRBJ2-5; D might be TRBD1 (6 bases). Between the trimmed V and J ends, which lost 5 bases and 3 bases, there was a span of 13 bases. In germline, CDR1 is MNHEY, CDR2 SVGEGT. The CDR3 is made up of 14 amino acids. The CDR3 reads CASSTRPGEETQYF. The CDR3 DNA reads TGTGCCAGCAGTACCCGTCCAGGGGAAGAGACCCAGTACTTC.

The chain recombines TRBV24-1 with TRBJ2-5; D possibly corresponds to TRBD2 (6 bases). CDR3 size: 17 residues. CDR1 is KGHDR, CDR2 SFDVKD, per germline. The germline V and J ends were trimmed by 0 bases and 3 bases, with 16 bases remaining between them. The CDR3 region is CATSDLQEAGSKETQYF. CDR3 coding DNA: TGTGCCACCAGTGATTTGCAGGAAGCGGGCAGCAAAGAGACCCAGTACTTC.

The chain combines TRBV6-1 with TRBJ1-1, with D possibly matching TRBD1 (5 bases). Germline V CDR1 and CDR2: MNHNS, SASEGT. The CDR3 runs 13 residues. V gave up 2 bases and J gave up 5 bases, with 9 bases separating them. In nucleotides, the CDR3 is TGTGCCAGCAGTGAATGGAGGGGTACTGAAGCTTTCTTT. Encoded protein: CASSEWRGTEAFF.

This rearrangement joins TRBV18 to TRBJ2-2, with 8 bases aligning to TRBD2. Germline V gene lookup returns CDR1 KGHSH and CDR2 LQKENI. The CDR3 runs to 19 residues. Trimming took 1 base from V and 1 from J; bases not matched to a gene: 11. Here the CDR3 reads CASSPLAGGRSGNTGELFF. CDR3 nucleotides: TGTGCCAGCTCACCACTGGCGGGAGGCCGATCGGGGAACACCGGGGAGCTGTTTTTT.

This clone appeared once. V is TRBV27 and J is TRBJ2-1, with D hard to call. V was trimmed by 0 bases and J by 0 bases, leaving 6 bases between them. CDR1 and CDR2 from the germline V gene are MNHEY and SMNVEV (reference sequence). The CDR3 has 15 amino acids. The CDR3 sequence is CASSLSASSYNEQFF. CDR3 coding DNA: TGTGCCAGCAGTTTATCTGCGAGCTCCTACAATGAGCAGTTCTTC.

The chain uses TRBV18 and TRBJ2-3, with D maybe TRBD2 (6 bases). Trimming took off 3 bases at V and 0 bases at J, with 13 bases between the two ends. Germline CDR1 reads KGHSH; CDR2 reads LQKENI. The CDR3 covers 16 residues. The CDR3 reads CASSPNGAGSTDTQYF. CDR3 DNA sequence: TGTGCCAGCTCACCGAATGGTGCGGGGAGCACAGATACGCAGTATTTT.